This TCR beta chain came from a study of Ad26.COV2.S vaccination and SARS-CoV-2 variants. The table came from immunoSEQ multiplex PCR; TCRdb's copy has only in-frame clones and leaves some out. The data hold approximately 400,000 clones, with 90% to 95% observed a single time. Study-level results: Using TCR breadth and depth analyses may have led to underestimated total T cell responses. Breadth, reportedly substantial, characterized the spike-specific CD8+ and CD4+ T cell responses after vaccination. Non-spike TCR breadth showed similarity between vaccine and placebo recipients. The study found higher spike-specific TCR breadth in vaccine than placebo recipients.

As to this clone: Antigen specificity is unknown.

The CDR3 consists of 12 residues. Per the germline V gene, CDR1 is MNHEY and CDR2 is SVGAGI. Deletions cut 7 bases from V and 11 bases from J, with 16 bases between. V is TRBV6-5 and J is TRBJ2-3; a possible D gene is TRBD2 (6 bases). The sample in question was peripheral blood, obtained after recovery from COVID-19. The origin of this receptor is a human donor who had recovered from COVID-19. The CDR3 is CASKNGRDEQYF. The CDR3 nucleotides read TGTGCCAGCAAAAATGGGCGGGACGAGCAGTATTTT.